This T cell receptor beta chain comes out of a study of T cells in tumors after PD-1 blockade. On the study more broadly: A subset received ongoing vismodegib 150 mg daily alongside anti-PD-1 therapy.

The CDR3 extends over 13 amino acids. The germline V gene encodes CDR1 MNHEY and CDR2 SMNVEV (reference sequence). V gave up 5 bases and J gave up 7 bases, with 12 bases separating them. Using immunoSEQ multiplex PCR, the repertoire was profiled, and TCRdb retains in-frame clones only, with some absent. Of around 45,000 clones listed, 79% were seen once; the top ten hold about a sixth. Genomic DNA template from tumor biopsies or peripheral blood, roughly 616 ng to 6,004 ng input. In its sample, this clone was seen a few times. Sequencing used PBMCs, obtained before anti-PD-1 treatment. The receptor's source is a human donor with basal cell carcinoma. The V gene is TRBV27, the J gene TRBJ1-5, with D possibly being TRBD1 (5 bases). The CDR3 sequence: CASSQSWGQPQHF. CDR3 DNA: TGTGCCAGCAGTCAAAGCTGGGGGCAGCCCCAGCATTTT.